This is a list of T cell receptor beta chains from one sample in a study of T cells in Graves' hyperthyroidism and ophthalmopathy. TCRdb reprocessed the multiplex PCR reads with MiXCR, giving one entry per CDR3 protein. The data show around 760,000 distinct CDR3 sequences, with 30% to 40% seen just once and roughly 30% held by the top ten. Sequencing was performed on blood. These TCRs come from a woman aged 40 to 50 with Graves' hyperthyroidism. CDR3s include the opening cysteine and the closing phenylalanine or tryptophan. D genes are given only for firm matches. Size is omitted from some rows. Given values are once, few, many or a class for expanded clones.

d_call: NA; clone_size: many; v_call: TRBV7-2; cdr3_length: 12; j_call: TRBJ1-2; cdr3_aa: CASSFEGYGYTF; cdr3_nt: TGTGCCAGCAGTTTCGAGGGCTATGGCTACACCTTC
d_call: TRBD1; clone_size: many; v_call: TRBV10-3; cdr3_length: 14; j_call: TRBJ2-5; cdr3_aa: CAISEGQVGKTQYF; cdr3_nt: TGTGCCATCAGTGAGGGACAGGTCGGGAAGACCCAGTACTTC
d_call: NA; clone_size: many; v_call: TRBV2; cdr3_length: 14; j_call: TRBJ2-2; cdr3_aa: CAGRERVNTGELFF; cdr3_nt: TGTGCCGGCCGGGAGCGGGTGAACACCGGGGAGCTGTTTTTT
d_call: NA; clone_size: many; v_call: TRBV7-8; cdr3_length: 16; j_call: TRBJ1-5; cdr3_aa: CASSLMSDQVNQPQHF; cdr3_nt: TGTGCCAGCAGCTTAATGTCTGACCAAGTAAATCAGCCCCAGCATTTT
d_call: NA; clone_size: NA; v_call: TRBV5-8; cdr3_length: 14; j_call: TRBJ2-2; cdr3_aa: CASSLGQLTGELFF; cdr3_nt: TGTGCCAGCAGCTTGGGACAGCTCACCGGGGAGCTGTTTTTT
d_call: NA; clone_size: NA; v_call: TRBV13; cdr3_length: 12; j_call: TRBJ2-7; cdr3_aa: CASRGNGGEQYF; cdr3_nt: TGTGCCAGCAGGGGAAATGGAGGGGAGCAGTACTTC
d_call: NA; clone_size: few; v_call: TRBV7-9; cdr3_length: 15; j_call: TRBJ1-4; cdr3_aa: CVSSFGETRSEKLFF; cdr3_nt: TGTGTCAGCAGCTTCGGGGAGACCCGTAGTGAAAAACTGTTTTTT
d_call: NA; clone_size: NA; v_call: TRBV4-3; cdr3_length: 16; j_call: TRBJ2-7; cdr3_aa: CASSQRSWDTAYEQYF; cdr3_nt: TGCGCCAGCAGCCAACGGTCCTGGGACACAGCCTACGAGCAGTACTTC
d_call: NA; clone_size: NA; v_call: TRBV10-3; cdr3_length: 15; j_call: TRBJ1-4; cdr3_aa: CAISEGGLIREKLFF; cdr3_nt: TGTGCCATCAGTGAGGGGGGGTTAATAAGGGAAAAACTGTTTTTT
d_call: NA; clone_size: NA; v_call: TRBV7-6; cdr3_length: 17; j_call: TRBJ1-3; cdr3_aa: CASSLDFPRNSGNTIYF; cdr3_nt: TGTGCCAGCAGCTTAGATTTCCCCCGTAACTCTGGAAACACCATATATTTT
d_call: NA; clone_size: many; v_call: TRBV6-5; cdr3_length: 15; j_call: TRBJ2-6; cdr3_aa: CASSYEGSGANVLTF; cdr3_nt: TGTGCCAGCAGTTACGAGGGGTCTGGGGCCAACGTCCTGACTTTC
d_call: NA; clone_size: NA; v_call: TRBV5-4; cdr3_length: 15; j_call: TRBJ2-3; cdr3_aa: CASSLQFVGTDTQYF; cdr3_nt: TGTGCCAGCAGCCTCCAATTTGTCGGCACAGATACGCAGTATTTT
d_call: TRBD1; clone_size: NA; v_call: TRBV7-4; cdr3_length: 14; j_call: TRBJ2-7; cdr3_aa: CASRQGTGDYEQYF; cdr3_nt: TGTGCCAGCAGACAAGGGACAGGGGATTACGAGCAGTACTTC
d_call: NA; clone_size: NA; v_call: TRBV10-3; cdr3_length: 10; j_call: TRBJ1-1; cdr3_aa: CAILPGEAFF; cdr3_nt: TGTGCCATCCTCCCTGGTGAAGCTTTCTTT
d_call: NA; clone_size: once; v_call: TRBV19; cdr3_length: 15; j_call: TRBJ2-5; cdr3_aa: CVSSTLAEGPETQYF; cdr3_nt: TGTGTCAGTAGTACCTTAGCGGAGGGGCCGGAGACCCAGTACTTC
d_call: NA; clone_size: NA; v_call: TRBV5-5; cdr3_length: 15; j_call: TRBJ1-5; cdr3_aa: CASSHGRGFGQPQHF; cdr3_nt: TGTGCCAGCAGCCACGGGCGGGGGTTTGGTCAGCCCCAGCATTTT
d_call: NA; clone_size: many; v_call: TRBV10-3; cdr3_length: 11; j_call: TRBJ1-3; cdr3_aa: CAISDANTIYF; cdr3_nt: TGTGCCATCAGTGACGCTAACACCATATATTTT
d_call: NA; clone_size: many; v_call: TRBV9; cdr3_length: 14; j_call: TRBJ2-5; cdr3_aa: CASSAGTQGETQYF; cdr3_nt: TGTGCCAGCAGCGCCGGGACACAAGGGGAGACCCAGTACTTC
d_call: TRBD2; clone_size: NA; v_call: TRBV10-3; cdr3_length: 19; j_call: TRBJ2-6; cdr3_aa: CASSISWSSGFPGANVLTF; cdr3_nt: TGTGCCAGCAGTATCAGCTGGTCTAGCGGTTTTCCTGGGGCCAACGTCCTGACTTTC
d_call: TRBD1; clone_size: NA; v_call: TRBV25-1; cdr3_length: 15; j_call: TRBJ2-3; cdr3_aa: CASSDDRDGTDTQYF; cdr3_nt: TGTGCCAGCAGTGATGACAGGGATGGCACAGATACGCAGTATTTT
d_call: NA; clone_size: many; v_call: TRBV12-3/TRBV12-4; cdr3_length: 11; j_call: TRBJ1-2; cdr3_aa: CASSTGFGYTF; cdr3_nt: TGTGCCAGCAGTACAGGGTTTGGCTACACCTTC
d_call: TRBD1; clone_size: NA; v_call: TRBV19; cdr3_length: 14; j_call: TRBJ1-5; cdr3_aa: CASSTGQGREPQHF; cdr3_nt: TGTGCCAGTAGTACCGGACAGGGGAGAGAGCCCCAGCATTTT
d_call: TRBD1; clone_size: many; v_call: TRBV2; cdr3_length: 14; j_call: TRBJ1-5; cdr3_aa: CASSEEAGGRPQHF; cdr3_nt: TGTGCCAGCAGTGAAGAGGCAGGGGGAAGGCCCCAGCATTTT
d_call: NA; clone_size: NA; v_call: TRBV6-2/TRBV6-3; cdr3_length: 15; j_call: TRBJ2-1; cdr3_aa: CASSRLLDSYNEQFF; cdr3_nt: TGTGCCAGCAGTAGGCTCCTGGACTCCTACAATGAGCAGTTCTTC
d_call: TRBD1; clone_size: NA; v_call: TRBV5-1; cdr3_length: 15; j_call: TRBJ1-4; cdr3_aa: CASSPATGEREKLFF; cdr3_nt: TGCGCCAGCAGCCCAGCGACAGGGGAACGTGAAAAACTGTTTTTT
d_call: TRBD1; clone_size: NA; v_call: TRBV10-3; cdr3_length: 14; j_call: TRBJ1-1; cdr3_aa: CASLMTGVDTEAFF; cdr3_nt: TGTGCCAGCCTTATGACAGGGGTGGACACTGAAGCTTTCTTT
d_call: NA; clone_size: NA; v_call: TRBV2; cdr3_length: 14; j_call: TRBJ2-1; cdr3_aa: CARTRGAGYNEQFF; cdr3_nt: TGTGCCAGGACGAGGGGCGCCGGCTACAATGAGCAGTTCTTC
d_call: TRBD1; clone_size: NA; v_call: TRBV19; cdr3_length: 14; j_call: TRBJ1-3; cdr3_aa: CASSTWTGENTIYF; cdr3_nt: TGTGCCAGTAGTACCTGGACAGGGGAAAACACCATATATTTT
d_call: NA; clone_size: NA; v_call: TRBV28; cdr3_length: 14; j_call: TRBJ1-4; cdr3_aa: CASSLSRFNEKLFF; cdr3_nt: TGTGCCAGCAGTTTGTCCAGATTTAATGAAAAACTGTTTTTT
d_call: TRBD1; clone_size: few; v_call: TRBV6-5; cdr3_length: 16; j_call: TRBJ1-6; cdr3_aa: CASSYLTGTKRSPLHF; cdr3_nt: TGTGCCAGCAGTTACTTGACAGGGACTAAACGGTCACCCCTCCACTTT
d_call: NA; clone_size: few; v_call: TRBV6-5; cdr3_length: 14; j_call: TRBJ1-1; cdr3_aa: CASSYAGMNTEAFF; cdr3_nt: TGTGCCAGCAGTTACGCGGGGATGAACACTGAAGCTTTCTTT
d_call: NA; clone_size: NA; v_call: TRBV5-1; cdr3_length: 15; j_call: TRBJ2-2; cdr3_aa: CASSFFSSNTGELFF; cdr3_nt: TGTGCCAGCAGCTTTTTCAGCTCGAACACCGGGGAGCTGTTTTTT
d_call: TRBD1; clone_size: once; v_call: TRBV2; cdr3_length: 16; j_call: TRBJ2-2; cdr3_aa: CASSEQGAGNTGELFF; cdr3_nt: TGTGCCAGCAGTGAACAGGGGGCCGGAAACACCGGGGAGCTGTTTTTT
d_call: NA; clone_size: NA; v_call: TRBV6-5; cdr3_length: 13; j_call: TRBJ1-2; cdr3_aa: CASSPNTYSSYTF; cdr3_nt: TGTGCCAGCAGCCCTAACACTTATTCGAGCTACACCTTC
d_call: TRBD1; clone_size: NA; v_call: TRBV19; cdr3_length: 16; j_call: TRBJ1-5; cdr3_aa: CASSKGQGSQSRPQHF; cdr3_nt: TGTGCCAGTAGTAAAGGACAGGGTTCTCAATCGCGGCCCCAGCATTTT
d_call: TRBD1; clone_size: many; v_call: TRBV29-1; cdr3_length: 13; j_call: TRBJ2-7; cdr3_aa: CSVVGQQTYEQYF; cdr3_nt: TGCAGCGTTGTGGGACAGCAAACCTACGAGCAGTACTTC
d_call: NA; clone_size: many; v_call: TRBV29-1; cdr3_length: 12; j_call: TRBJ1-2; cdr3_aa: CSVGGTADGYTF; cdr3_nt: TGCAGCGTTGGAGGGACGGCAGATGGCTACACCTTC
d_call: NA; clone_size: many; v_call: TRBV2; cdr3_length: 14; j_call: TRBJ2-7; cdr3_aa: CASRVRTPSYEQYF; cdr3_nt: TGTGCCAGCAGGGTCCGTACCCCGTCCTACGAGCAGTACTTC
d_call: NA; clone_size: many; v_call: TRBV10-2; cdr3_length: 14; j_call: TRBJ1-1; cdr3_aa: CASSLTKSRTEAFF; cdr3_nt: TGCGCCAGCAGCCTTACCAAGAGTAGGACTGAAGCTTTCTTT
d_call: NA; clone_size: NA; v_call: TRBV29-1; cdr3_length: 13; j_call: TRBJ2-5; cdr3_aa: CSARDPNGQTQYF; cdr3_nt: TGCAGCGCTCGGGACCCAAATGGGCAGACCCAGTACTTC
d_call: TRBD1; clone_size: few; v_call: TRBV11-3; cdr3_length: 16; j_call: TRBJ2-2; cdr3_aa: CASRGTGGRDTGELFF; cdr3_nt: TGTGCCAGCAGGGGTACAGGGGGCCGTGACACCGGGGAGCTGTTTTTT
d_call: NA; clone_size: many; v_call: TRBV10-3; cdr3_length: 15; j_call: TRBJ2-7; cdr3_aa: CASSLRGASAYEQYF; cdr3_nt: TGTGCCAGTTCCCTTCGAGGGGCATCGGCCTACGAGCAGTACTTC
d_call: NA; clone_size: NA; v_call: TRBV11-3; cdr3_length: 16; j_call: TRBJ2-7; cdr3_aa: CASSLGGPWVVDEQYF; cdr3_nt: TGTGCCAGCAGCTTAGGCGGTCCGTGGGTTGTCGACGAGCAGTACTTC
d_call: TRBD1; clone_size: few; v_call: TRBV7-9; cdr3_length: 13; j_call: TRBJ2-7; cdr3_aa: CASSWGQGDEQYF; cdr3_nt: TGTGCCAGCAGCTGGGGACAGGGCGACGAGCAGTACTTC
d_call: NA; clone_size: few; v_call: TRBV6-5; cdr3_length: 16; j_call: TRBJ1-2; cdr3_aa: CASSESDSSRIYGYTF; cdr3_nt: TGTGCCAGCAGTGAAAGTGACAGTTCCCGAATCTATGGCTACACCTTC
d_call: NA; clone_size: few; v_call: TRBV7-2; cdr3_length: 13; j_call: TRBJ1-2; cdr3_aa: CASSSPQVFGYTF; cdr3_nt: TGTGCCAGCAGTTCACCCCAGGTCTTCGGCTACACCTTC
d_call: TRBD1; clone_size: many; v_call: TRBV20-1; cdr3_length: 13; j_call: TRBJ2-2; cdr3_aa: CSARKGAGGELFF; cdr3_nt: TGCAGTGCTAGAAAGGGGGCGGGCGGGGAGCTGTTTTTT